A single sample is the source of the 11 T cell receptor beta chains below, sequenced in a study of blood T cell repertoires in COVID-19. Data came from immunoSEQ multiplex PCR; TCRdb stores just in-frame clones and leaves some out. The sample consists of 45,000 to 55,000 clones, around 86% of them appearing once. The material sequenced was peripheral blood. The receptor set was obtained from a human donor in a cohort sampled during active COVID-19.

J is TRBJ1-1 and V is TRBV3-1 (or the pseudogene TRBV3-2), with D unclear. Germline V gene data show CDR1 as LGHDT and CDR2 as YNNKEL (reference sequence). This CDR3 comprises 14 residues. The V gene lost 0 bases and the J gene lost 2 bases, with 7 bases spanning the gap. Here the CDR3 DNA reads TGTGCCAGCAGCCAAGAAGCCTACAACACTGAAGCTTTCTTT. This sequence encodes CASSQEAYNTEAFF.

This chain connects TRBV5-1 to TRBJ2-5; 8 nucleotides line up with TRBD1. Trimming took 4 bases from V and 4 from J; bases not matched to a gene: 9. Germline assignment: CDR1 SGHRS and CDR2 YFSETQ. The CDR3 has 15 residues. Here the CDR3 reads CASSTRQGPRETQYF. DNA of the CDR3: TGCGCCAGCAGCACAAGACAGGGGCCGCGAGAGACCCAGTACTTC.

The chain is built from TRBV4-2 and TRBJ1-6, with TRBD1 matching over 8 bases. Germline V gene sequence: CDR1 LGHNA, CDR2 YNFKEQ. The CDR3 totals 14 residues. V lost 2 bases to trimming and J lost 11 bases; unmatched junction nucleotides: 5. The CDR3 loop reads CASSQKDRETPLHF. Here the CDR3 DNA reads TGTGCCAGCAGCCAAAAGGACAGGGAAACACCCCTCCACTTT.

The chain joins TRBV5-1 to TRBJ2-3, with 11 nucleotides matching TRBD1. From germline, CDR1 is SGHRS and CDR2 YFSETQ. The CDR3 runs 16 residues. The ends lost 7 bases at V and 3 bases at J; junction bases unmatched: 10. CDR3 nucleotides: TGCGCCAGCGGTTCCCTGGGGACAGGGGGTACAGATACGCAGTATTTT. Its translation: CASGSLGTGGTDTQYF.

The CDR3 loop is CASSIATGEDQPQHF. The CDR3 bases are TGTGCCAGTAGTATCGCGACAGGGGAGGATCAGCCCCAGCATTTT. The gene calls are TRBV19 and TRBJ1-5, with 8 bases matching TRBD1. The ends lost 3 bases at V and 5 bases at J; junction bases unmatched: 6. The CDR3 contains 15 residues. Germline V gene sequence: CDR1 LNHDA, CDR2 SQIVND (reference sequence).

This chain connects TRBV5-1 to TRBJ1-1; tentatively, D is TRBD1 (5 bases). This CDR3 region has 14 residues. The germline V gene has CDR1 SGHRS and CDR2 YFSETQ. Trimming took off 2 bases at V and 10 bases at J, with 18 bases between the two ends. CDR3 region: CASSFGTTSAGAFF. The CDR3 DNA follows: TGCGCCAGCAGCTTCGGGACTACCAGTGCGGGAGCTTTCTTT.

The rearrangement joins TRBV5-6 to TRBJ1-2; D call uncertain. This CDR3 contains 15 residues. V was trimmed by 2 bases and J by 3 bases, leaving 14 bases between them. CDR1 SGHDT and CDR2 YYEEEE come from the germline V gene. CDR3: CASSLMPGSYYGYTF. The CDR3 DNA is TGTGCCAGCAGCTTAATGCCGGGTAGCTACTATGGCTACACCTTC.

The rearrangement links TRBV5-6 to TRBJ2-2; 11 bases match TRBD2. There are 15 residues in the CDR3. V trimming: 4 bases; J trimming: 6 bases; junction bases outside the gene matches: 5. Germline CDR1 reads SGHDT; CDR2 reads YYEEEE. CDR3 residues: CASSPIAGGPGELFF. The CDR3 nucleotides read TGTGCCAGCAGCCCTATAGCGGGGGGGCCCGGGGAGCTGTTTTTT. Looking up the rest from reference TRBV5-6 and TRBJ2-2 gives the full variable domain: DAGVTQSPTHLIKTRGQQVTLRCSPKSGHDTVSWYQQALGQGPQFIFQYYEEEERQRGNFPDRFSGHQFPNYSSELNVNALLLGDSALYLCASSPIAGGPGELFFGEGSRLTVL.

The chain uses TRBV7-2 and TRBJ2-7, with D possibly TRBD1 on 7 matching bases. V was pared by 2 bases and J by 2 bases, with 16 bases between. The CDR3 loop spans 16 amino acids. Germline-derived CDR1 and CDR2 are SGHTA and FQGNSA. This CDR3 is CASSLRGDRPAYEQYF. Here the CDR3 DNA reads TGTGCCAGCAGCTTAAGGGGGGACAGACCAGCCTACGAGCAGTACTTC.

The chain uses TRBV5-1 and TRBJ2-1; TRBD1 matches 8 bases. Germline V gene data show CDR1 as SGHRS and CDR2 as YFSETQ. Germline trimming cut 0 bases from V and 6 bases from J; bases unmatched to any gene: 5. The CDR3 length is 15 residues. CDR3 in DNA: TGCGCCAGCAGCTTGGGGGACAGGCTTCTCAATGAGCAGTTCTTC. It yields the protein CASSLGDRLLNEQFF.

The V call is TRBV20-1, the J call TRBJ2-5; D gene unclear. V lost 6 bases, J lost 4 bases, and 9 bases lay in between. This CDR3 region has 11 residues. Germline CDR1 and CDR2: DFQATT and SNEGSKA (reference sequence). CDR3 sequence (DNA): TGCAGTGCATCTAGGATAGAGACCCAGTACTTC. This codes for CSASRIETQYF.